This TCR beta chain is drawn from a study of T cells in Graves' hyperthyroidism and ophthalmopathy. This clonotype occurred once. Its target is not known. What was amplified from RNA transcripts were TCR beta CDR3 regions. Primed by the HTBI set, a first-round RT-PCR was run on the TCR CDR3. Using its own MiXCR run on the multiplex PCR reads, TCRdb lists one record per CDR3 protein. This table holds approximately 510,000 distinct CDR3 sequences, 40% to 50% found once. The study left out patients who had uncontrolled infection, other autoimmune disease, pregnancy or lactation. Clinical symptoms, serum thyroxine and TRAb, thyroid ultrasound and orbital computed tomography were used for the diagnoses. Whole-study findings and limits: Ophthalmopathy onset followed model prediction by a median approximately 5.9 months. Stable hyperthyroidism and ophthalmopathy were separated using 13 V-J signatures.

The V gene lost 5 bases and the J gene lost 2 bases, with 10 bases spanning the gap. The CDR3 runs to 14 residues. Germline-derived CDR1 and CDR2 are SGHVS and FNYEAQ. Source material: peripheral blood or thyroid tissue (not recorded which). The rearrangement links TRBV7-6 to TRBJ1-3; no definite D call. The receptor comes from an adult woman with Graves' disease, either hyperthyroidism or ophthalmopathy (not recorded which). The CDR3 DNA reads TGTGCCAGCAGCCATCTGGGAGCTGGAAACACCATATATTTT. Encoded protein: CASSHLGAGNTIYF.